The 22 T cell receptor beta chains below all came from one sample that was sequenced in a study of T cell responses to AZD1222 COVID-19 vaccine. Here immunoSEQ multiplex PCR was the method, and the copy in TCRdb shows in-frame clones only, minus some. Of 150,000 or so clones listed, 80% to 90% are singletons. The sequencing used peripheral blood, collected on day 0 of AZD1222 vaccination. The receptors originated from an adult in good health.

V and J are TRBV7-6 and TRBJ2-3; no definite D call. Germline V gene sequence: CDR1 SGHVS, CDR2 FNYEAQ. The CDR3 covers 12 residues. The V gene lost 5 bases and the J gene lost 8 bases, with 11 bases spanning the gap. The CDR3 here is CASSADQATQYF. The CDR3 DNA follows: TGTGCCAGCAGCGCAGATCAGGCTACGCAGTATTTT.

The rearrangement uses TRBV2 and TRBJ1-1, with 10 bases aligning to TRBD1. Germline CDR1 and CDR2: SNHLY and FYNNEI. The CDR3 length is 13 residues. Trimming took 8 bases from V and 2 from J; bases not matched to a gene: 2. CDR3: CASRDRGNTEAFF. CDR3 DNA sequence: TGTGCCAGCCGGGACAGGGGAAACACTGAAGCTTTCTTT.

DNA of the CDR3: TGTGCCAGCAGCTCTGTTGGGTATGGTTCACCCCTCCACTTT. Residues: CASSSVGYGSPLHF. This chain joins TRBV11-2 and TRBJ1-6; no definite D call. The germline V gene encodes CDR1 SGHAT and CDR2 FQNNGV. V lost 4 bases and J 9 bases, leaving 13 bases between the germline ends. The CDR3 is 14 residues long.

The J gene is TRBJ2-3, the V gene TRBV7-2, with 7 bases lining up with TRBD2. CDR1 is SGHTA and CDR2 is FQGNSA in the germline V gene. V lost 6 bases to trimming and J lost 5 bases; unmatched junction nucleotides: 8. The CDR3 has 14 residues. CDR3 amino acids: CASSVAGREDTQYF. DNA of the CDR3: TGTGCCAGCAGTGTAGCGGGCAGGGAAGATACGCAGTATTTT.

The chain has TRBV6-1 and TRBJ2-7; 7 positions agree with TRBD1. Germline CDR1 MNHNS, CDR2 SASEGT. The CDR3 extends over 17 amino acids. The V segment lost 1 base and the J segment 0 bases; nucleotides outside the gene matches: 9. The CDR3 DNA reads TGTGCCAGCAGTGAAGTCGCCGTGGACAGGAGCTCCTACGAGCAGTACTTC. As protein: CASSEVAVDRSSYEQYF.

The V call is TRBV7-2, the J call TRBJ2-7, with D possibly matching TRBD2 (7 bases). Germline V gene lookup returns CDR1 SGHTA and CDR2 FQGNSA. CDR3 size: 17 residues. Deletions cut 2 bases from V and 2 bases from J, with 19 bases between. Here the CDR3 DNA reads TGTGCCAGCAGCTTATCGGTGGGGGGGCTTGGAACCTACGAGCAGTACTTC. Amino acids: CASSLSVGGLGTYEQYF.

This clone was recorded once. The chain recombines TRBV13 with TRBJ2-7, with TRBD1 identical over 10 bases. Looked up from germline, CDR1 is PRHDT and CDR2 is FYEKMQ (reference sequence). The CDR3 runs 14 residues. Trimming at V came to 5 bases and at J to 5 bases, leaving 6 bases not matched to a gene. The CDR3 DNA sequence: TGTGCCAGCAGCCCTGGGACAGGGGTCCACGAGCAGTACTTC. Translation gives CASSPGTGVHEQYF.

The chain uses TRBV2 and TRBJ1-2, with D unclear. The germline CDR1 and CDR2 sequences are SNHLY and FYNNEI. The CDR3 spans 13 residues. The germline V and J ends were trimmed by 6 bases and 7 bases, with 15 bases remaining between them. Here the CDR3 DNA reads TGTGCCAGCAGCGAGGACGGGCTTGGTGGCTACACCTTC. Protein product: CASSEDGLGGYTF.

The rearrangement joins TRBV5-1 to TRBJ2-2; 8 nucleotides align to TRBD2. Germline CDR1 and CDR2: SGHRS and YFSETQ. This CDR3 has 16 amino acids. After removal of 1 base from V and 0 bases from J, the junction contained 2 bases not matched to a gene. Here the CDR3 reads CASSLMGLANTGELFF. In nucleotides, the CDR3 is TGCGCCAGCAGCTTGATGGGACTAGCGAACACCGGGGAGCTGTTTTTT.

The CDR3 DNA reads TGTGCCAGCAGCCCCTGGGGCAGTTCAAACACTGAAGCTTTCTTT. Amino acid sequence: CASSPWGSSNTEAFF. This chain links TRBV6-6 with TRBJ1-1, with D possibly matching TRBD1 (5 bases). CDR1 and CDR2 (germline): MNHNY, SVGAGI (reference sequence). Trimming stripped 6 bases from V and 2 bases from J, with 16 bases between. This CDR3 has 15 amino acids.

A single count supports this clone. The CDR3 bases are TGTGCCAGCAGCCCCCAGGACACTCGTCTCAACACTGAAGCTTTCTTT. Amino acids: CASSPQDTRLNTEAFF. V usage is TRBV7-9 and J usage is TRBJ1-1; a possible D gene is TRBD1 (5 bases). The V end lost 5 bases, the J end lost 2 bases, and 18 bases lay between the germline ends. From germline, CDR1 is SEHNR and CDR2 FQNEAQ (reference sequence). This CDR3 comprises 16 residues.

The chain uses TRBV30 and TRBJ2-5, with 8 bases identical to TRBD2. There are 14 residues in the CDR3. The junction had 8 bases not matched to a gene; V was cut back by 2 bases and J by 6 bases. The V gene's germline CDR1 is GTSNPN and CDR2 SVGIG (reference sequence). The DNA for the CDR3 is TGTGCCTGGAGTAGGGGACTAGGGGATCAGACCCAGTACTTC. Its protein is CAWSRGLGDQTQYF. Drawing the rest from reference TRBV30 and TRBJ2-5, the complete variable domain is SQTIHQWPATLVQPVGSPLSLECTVEGTSNPNLYWYRQAAGRGLQLLFYSVGIGQISSEVPQNLSASRPQDRQFILSSKKLLLSDSGFYLCAWSRGLGDQTQYFGPGTRLLVL.

CDR3 loop: CASSVDHGVEKLFF. CDR3 nucleotide sequence: TGTGCCAGCAGCGTAGACCATGGGGTTGAAAAACTGTTTTTT. This rearrangement joins TRBV9 to TRBJ1-4; no reliable D call. Between the trimmed V and J ends, which lost 0 bases and 7 bases, there was a span of 10 bases. CDR3 size: 14 residues. Germline V gives CDR1 SGDLS, CDR2 YYNGEE.

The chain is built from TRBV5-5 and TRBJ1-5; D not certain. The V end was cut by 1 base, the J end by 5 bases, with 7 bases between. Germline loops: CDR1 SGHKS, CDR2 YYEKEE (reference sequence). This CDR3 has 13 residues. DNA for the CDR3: TGTGCCAGCAGCTTGATCTGGGATCAGCCCCAGCATTTT. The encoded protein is CASSLIWDQPQHF.

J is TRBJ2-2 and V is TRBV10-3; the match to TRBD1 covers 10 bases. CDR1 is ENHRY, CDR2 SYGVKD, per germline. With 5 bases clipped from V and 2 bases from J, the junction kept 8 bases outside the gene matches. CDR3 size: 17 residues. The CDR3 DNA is TGTGCCATCAGTTATGCGACAGGGGGCGTTAACACCGGGGAGCTGTTTTTT. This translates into CAISYATGGVNTGELFF.

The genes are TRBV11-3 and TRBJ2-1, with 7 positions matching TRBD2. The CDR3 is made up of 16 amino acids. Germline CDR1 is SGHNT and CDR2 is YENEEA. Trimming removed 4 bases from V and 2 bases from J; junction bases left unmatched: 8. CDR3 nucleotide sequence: TGTGCCAGCAGCTCCATCGGGGCGGGGGCCTACAATGAGCAGTTCTTC. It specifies CASSSIGAGAYNEQFF.

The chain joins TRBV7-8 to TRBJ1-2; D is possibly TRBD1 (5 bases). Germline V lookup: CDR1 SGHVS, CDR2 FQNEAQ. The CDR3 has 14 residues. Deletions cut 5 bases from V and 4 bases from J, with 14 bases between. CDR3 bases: TGTGCCAGCAGCGCCAGGGAGGGGCCCTATGGCTACACCTTC. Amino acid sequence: CASSAREGPYGYTF.

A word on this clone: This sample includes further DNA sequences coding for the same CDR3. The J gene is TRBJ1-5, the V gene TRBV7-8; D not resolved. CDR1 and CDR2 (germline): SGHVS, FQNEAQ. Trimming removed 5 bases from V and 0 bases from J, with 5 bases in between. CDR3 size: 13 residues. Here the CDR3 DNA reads TGTGCCAGCAGCCTGGATAGCAATCAGCCCCAGCATTTT. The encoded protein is CASSLDSNQPQHF.

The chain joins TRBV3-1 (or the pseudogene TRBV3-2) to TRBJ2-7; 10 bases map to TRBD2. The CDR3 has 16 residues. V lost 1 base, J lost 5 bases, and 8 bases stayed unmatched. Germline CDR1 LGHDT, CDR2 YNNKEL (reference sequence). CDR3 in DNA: TGTGCCAGCAGCCAAGTCGTAGCGGGAGGAACCCACGAGCAGTACTTC. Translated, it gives CASSQVVAGGTHEQYF.

The CDR3 loop is CASSPNNRGDYELFF. In nucleotides, the CDR3 is TGTGCCAGCTCACCAAACAACCGGGGGGACTACGAGCTGTTTTTT. The V gene is TRBV18, the J gene TRBJ2-2; 7 bases are shared with TRBD2. V lost 2 bases, J lost 11 bases, and 11 bases stayed unmatched. The CDR3 consists of 15 residues. Germline CDR1 reads KGHSH; CDR2 reads LQKENI. The whole variable domain, remainder taken from reference TRBV18 and TRBJ2-2, is NAGVMQNPRHLVRRRGQEARLRCSPMKGHSHVYWYRQLPEEGLKFMVYLQKENIIDESGMPKERFSAEFPKEGPSILRIQQVVRGDSAAYFCASSPNNRGDYELFFGEGSRLTVL.

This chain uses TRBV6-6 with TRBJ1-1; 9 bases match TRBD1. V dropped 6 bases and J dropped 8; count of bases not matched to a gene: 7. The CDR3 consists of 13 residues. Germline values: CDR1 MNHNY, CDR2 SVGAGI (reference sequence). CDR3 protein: CASSPPGQGEAFF. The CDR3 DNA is TGTGCCAGCAGCCCGCCGGGACAGGGAGAAGCTTTCTTT.

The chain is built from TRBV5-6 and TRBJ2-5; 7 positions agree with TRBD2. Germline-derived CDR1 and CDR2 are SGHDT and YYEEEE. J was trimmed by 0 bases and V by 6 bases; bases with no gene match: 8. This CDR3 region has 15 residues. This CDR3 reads CASIRSGGYQETQYF. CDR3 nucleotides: TGTGCCAGCATTAGATCCGGGGGGTACCAAGAGACCCAGTACTTC.